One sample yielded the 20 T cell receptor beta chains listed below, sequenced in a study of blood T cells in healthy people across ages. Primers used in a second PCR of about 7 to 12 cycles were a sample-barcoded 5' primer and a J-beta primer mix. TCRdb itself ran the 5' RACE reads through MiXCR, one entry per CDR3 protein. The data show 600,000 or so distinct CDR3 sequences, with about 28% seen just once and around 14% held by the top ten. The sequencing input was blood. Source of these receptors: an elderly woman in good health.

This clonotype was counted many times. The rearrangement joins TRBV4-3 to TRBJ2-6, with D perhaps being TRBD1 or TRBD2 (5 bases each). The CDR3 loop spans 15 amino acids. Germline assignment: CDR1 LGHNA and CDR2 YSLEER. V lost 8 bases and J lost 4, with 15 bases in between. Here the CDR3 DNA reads TGCGCCAGCCGGGGCTGGGTAGCGGGGGCCAACGTCCTGACTTTC. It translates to CASRGWVAGANVLTF.

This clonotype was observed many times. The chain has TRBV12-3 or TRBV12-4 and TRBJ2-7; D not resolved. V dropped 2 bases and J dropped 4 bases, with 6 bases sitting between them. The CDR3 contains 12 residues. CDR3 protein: CASSLRVYEQYF. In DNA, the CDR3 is TGTGCCAGCAGTTTACGGGTTTACGAGCAGTACTTC.

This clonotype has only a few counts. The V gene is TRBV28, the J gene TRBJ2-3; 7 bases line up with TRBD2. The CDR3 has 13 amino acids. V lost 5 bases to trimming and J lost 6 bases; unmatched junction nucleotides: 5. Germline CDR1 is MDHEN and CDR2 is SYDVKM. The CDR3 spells CASSGGGLDTQYF. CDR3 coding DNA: TGTGCCAGCAGTGGCGGGGGATTGGATACGCAGTATTTT. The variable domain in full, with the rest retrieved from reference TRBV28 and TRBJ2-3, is DVKVTQSSRYLVKRTGEKVFLECVQDMDHENMFWYRQDPGLGLRLIYFSYDVKMKEKGDIPEGYSVSREKKERFSLILESASTNQTSMYLCASSGGGLDTQYFGPGTRLTVL.

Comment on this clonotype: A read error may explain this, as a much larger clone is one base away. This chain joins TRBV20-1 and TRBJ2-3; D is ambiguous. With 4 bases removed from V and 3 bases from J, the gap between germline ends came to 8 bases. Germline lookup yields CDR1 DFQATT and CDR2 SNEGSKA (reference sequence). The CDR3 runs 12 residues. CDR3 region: CSAKPETDTQYF. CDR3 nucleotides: TGCAGTGCTAAGCCCGAGACAGATACGCAGTATTTT.

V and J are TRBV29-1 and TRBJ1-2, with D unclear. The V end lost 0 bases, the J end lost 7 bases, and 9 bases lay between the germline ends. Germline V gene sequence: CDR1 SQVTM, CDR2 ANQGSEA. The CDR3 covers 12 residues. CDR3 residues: CSVEDPPGGYTF. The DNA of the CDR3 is TGCAGCGTTGAAGATCCCCCGGGTGGCTACACCTTC.

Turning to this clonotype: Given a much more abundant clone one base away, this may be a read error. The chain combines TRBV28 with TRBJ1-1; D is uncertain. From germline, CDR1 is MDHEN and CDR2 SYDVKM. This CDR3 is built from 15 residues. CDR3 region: CAISPPGRVNTEAFF. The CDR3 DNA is TGTGCCATCAGTCCGCCAGGACGGGTGAACACTGAAGCTTTCTTT. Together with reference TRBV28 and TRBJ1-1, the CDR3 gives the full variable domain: DVKVTQSSRYLVKRTGEKVFLECVQDMDHENMFWYRQDPGLGLRLIYFSYDVKMKEKGDIPEGYSVSREKKERFSLILESASTNQTSMYLCAISPPGRVNTEAFFGQGTRLTVV.

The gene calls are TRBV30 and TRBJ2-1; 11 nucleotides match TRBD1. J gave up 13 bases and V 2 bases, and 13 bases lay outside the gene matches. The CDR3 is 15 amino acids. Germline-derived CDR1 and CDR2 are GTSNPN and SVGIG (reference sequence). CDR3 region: CAWSSGTGGLETQFF. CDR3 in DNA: TGTGCCTGGAGTTCCGGGACAGGGGGATTGGAGACCCAGTTCTTC.

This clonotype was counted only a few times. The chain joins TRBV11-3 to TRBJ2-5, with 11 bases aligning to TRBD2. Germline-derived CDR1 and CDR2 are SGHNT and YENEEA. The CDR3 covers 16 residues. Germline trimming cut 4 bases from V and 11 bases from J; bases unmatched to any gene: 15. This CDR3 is CASSSGIAGGDNEQYF. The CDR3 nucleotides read TGTGCCAGCAGCTCGGGAATAGCGGGGGGGGACAATGAGCAGTACTTC. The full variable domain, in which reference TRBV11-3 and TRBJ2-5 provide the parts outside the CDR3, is EAGVVQSPRYKIIEKKQPVAFWCNPISGHNTLYWYLQNLGQGPELLIRYENEEAVDDSQLPKDRFSAERLKGVDSTLKIQPAELGDSAVYLCASSSGIAGGDNEQYFGPGTRLLVL.

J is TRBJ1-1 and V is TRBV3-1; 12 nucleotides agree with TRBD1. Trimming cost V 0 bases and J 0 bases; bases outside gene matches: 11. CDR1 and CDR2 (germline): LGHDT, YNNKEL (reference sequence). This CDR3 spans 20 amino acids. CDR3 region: CASSQDPVGTGGVMNTEAFF. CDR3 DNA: TGTGCCAGCAGCCAAGATCCGGTGGGGACAGGGGGCGTAATGAACACTGAAGCTTTCTTT. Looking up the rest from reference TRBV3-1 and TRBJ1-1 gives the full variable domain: DTAVSQTPKYLVTQMGNDKSIKCEQNLGHDTMYWYKQDSKKFLKIMFSYNNKELIINETVPNRFSPKSPDKAHLNLHINSLELGDSAVYFCASSQDPVGTGGVMNTEAFFGQGTRLTVV.

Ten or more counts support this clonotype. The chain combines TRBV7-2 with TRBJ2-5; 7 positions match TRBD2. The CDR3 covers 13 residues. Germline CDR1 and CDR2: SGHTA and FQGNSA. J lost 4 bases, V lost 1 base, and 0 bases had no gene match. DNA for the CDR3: TGTGCCAGCAGCTTAGGACTAGCAGAGACCCAGTACTTC. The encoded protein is CASSLGLAETQYF.

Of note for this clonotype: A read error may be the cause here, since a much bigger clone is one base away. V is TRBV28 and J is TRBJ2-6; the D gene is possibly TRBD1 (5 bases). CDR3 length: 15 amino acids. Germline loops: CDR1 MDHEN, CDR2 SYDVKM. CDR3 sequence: CASSYRSSGANVRTF. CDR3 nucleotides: TGTGCCAGCAGTTACAGAAGCTCTGGGGCCAACGTCCGGACTTTC.

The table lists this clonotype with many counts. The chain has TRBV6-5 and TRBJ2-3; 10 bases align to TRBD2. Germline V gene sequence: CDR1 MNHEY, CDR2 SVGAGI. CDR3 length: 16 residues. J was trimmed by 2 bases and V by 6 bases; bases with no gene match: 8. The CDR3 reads CASRASGGIDTDTQYF. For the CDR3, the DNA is TGTGCCAGCAGGGCTAGCGGGGGTATCGACACAGATACGCAGTATTTT.

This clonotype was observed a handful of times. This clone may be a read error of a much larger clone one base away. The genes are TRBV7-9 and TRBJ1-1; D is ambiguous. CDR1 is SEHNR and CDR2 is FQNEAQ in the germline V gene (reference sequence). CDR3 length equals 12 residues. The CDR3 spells CTSSLNMGEAFF. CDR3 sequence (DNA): TGTACCAGCAGCTTAAATATGGGTGAAGCTTTCTTT.

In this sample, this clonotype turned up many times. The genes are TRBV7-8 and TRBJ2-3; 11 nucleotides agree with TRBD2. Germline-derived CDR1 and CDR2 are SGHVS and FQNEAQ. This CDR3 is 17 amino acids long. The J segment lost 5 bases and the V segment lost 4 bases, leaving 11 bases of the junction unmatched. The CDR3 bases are TGTGCCAGCAGCTCTTATAGCGGGGGGGCCCGGGGAGATACGCAGTATTTT. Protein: CASSSYSGGARGDTQYF.

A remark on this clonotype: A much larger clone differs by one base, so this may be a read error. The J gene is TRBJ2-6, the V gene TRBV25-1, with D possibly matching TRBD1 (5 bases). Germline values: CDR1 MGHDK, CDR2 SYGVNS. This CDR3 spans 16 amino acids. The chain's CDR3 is CASSEYPFSGASVLTF. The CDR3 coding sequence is TGTGCCAGCAGTGAATATCCGTTCTCTGGGGCCAGCGTCCTGACTTTC.

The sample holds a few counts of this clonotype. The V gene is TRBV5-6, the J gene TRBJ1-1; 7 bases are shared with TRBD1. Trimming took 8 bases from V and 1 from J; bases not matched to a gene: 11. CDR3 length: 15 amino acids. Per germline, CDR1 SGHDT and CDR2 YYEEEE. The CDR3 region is CARQGPPLGNTEAFF. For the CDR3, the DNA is TGTGCCAGACAGGGGCCTCCCTTGGGGAACACTGAAGCTTTCTTT.

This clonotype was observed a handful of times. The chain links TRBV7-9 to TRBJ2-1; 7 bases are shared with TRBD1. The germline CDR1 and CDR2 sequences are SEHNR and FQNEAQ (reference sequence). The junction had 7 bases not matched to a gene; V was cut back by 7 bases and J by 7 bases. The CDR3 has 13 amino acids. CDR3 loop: CASIHVQGNEQFF. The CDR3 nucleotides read TGTGCCAGCATCCATGTACAGGGGAATGAGCAGTTCTTC.

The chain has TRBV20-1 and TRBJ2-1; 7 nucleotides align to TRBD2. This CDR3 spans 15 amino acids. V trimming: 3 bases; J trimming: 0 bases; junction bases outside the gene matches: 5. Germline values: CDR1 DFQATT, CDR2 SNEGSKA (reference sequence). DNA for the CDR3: TGCAGTGCTAGGGGGGAGGGAAGCTCCTACAATGAGCAGTTCTTC. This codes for CSARGEGSSYNEQFF.

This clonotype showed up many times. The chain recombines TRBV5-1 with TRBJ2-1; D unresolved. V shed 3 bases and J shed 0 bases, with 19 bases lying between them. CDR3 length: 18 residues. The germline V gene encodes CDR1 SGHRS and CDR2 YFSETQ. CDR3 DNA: TGCGCCAGCAGCTGGATCAACAGTCGGGTAAGCTCCTACAATGAGCAGTTCTTC. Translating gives CASSWINSRVSSYNEQFF.

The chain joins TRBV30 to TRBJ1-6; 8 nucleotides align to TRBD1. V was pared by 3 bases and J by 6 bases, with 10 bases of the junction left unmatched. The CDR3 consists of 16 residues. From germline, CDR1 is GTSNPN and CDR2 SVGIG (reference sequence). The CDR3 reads CAWRKRAGGPNSPLHF. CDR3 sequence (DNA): TGTGCCTGGAGAAAGAGGGCAGGGGGCCCTAATTCACCCCTCCACTTT.